This entry lists 16 T cell receptor beta chains sequenced from one sample in a study of blood T cells in healthy people across ages. The use of a sample-barcoded 5' primer and a J-beta primer mix characterized a second PCR of about 6 to 11 cycles. TCRdb reprocessed the 5' RACE reads with MiXCR, giving one entry per CDR3 protein. This sample has around 1.5 million distinct CDR3 sequences, with roughly a third found just once. The sequenced material came from blood. Receptor source: a woman between 25 and 40 years old in good health.

The V gene is TRBV20-1, the J gene TRBJ1-4; TRBD1 aligns across 11 bases. V gave up 5 bases and J gave up 7 bases; unmatched junction bases: 9. This CDR3 contains 15 residues. The V gene's germline CDR1 is DFQATT and CDR2 SNEGSKA (reference sequence). CDR3 residues: CSASGTGGEGEKLFF. The CDR3 DNA follows: TGCAGTGCTTCCGGGACAGGGGGGGAGGGTGAAAAACTGTTTTTT.

The chain links TRBV3-1 to TRBJ2-5; perhaps TRBD1 as D (6 bases). Germline CDR1 is LGHDT and CDR2 is YNNKEL (reference sequence). V was trimmed by 0 bases and J by 1 base, leaving 12 bases between them. This CDR3 is 16 amino acids long. CDR3 nucleotides: TGTGCCAGCAGCCAAGATCGAGACAGGTTCCAAGAGACCCAGTACTTC. This codes for CASSQDRDRFQETQYF.

This clonotype was picked up a small number of times. The V and J genes are TRBV4-1 and TRBJ2-3, with D tentatively TRBD2 (5 bases). Germline loops: CDR1 MGHRA, CDR2 YSYEKL. This CDR3 comprises 13 residues. With 8 bases removed from V and 2 bases from J, the gap between germline ends came to 11 bases. DNA of the CDR3: TGCGCCAGCCGTGGACTGCACACAGATACGCAGTATTTT. Protein sequence: CASRGLHTDTQYF.

This clonotype came up a few times. The chain couples TRBV24-1 to TRBJ2-1; D may be TRBD1 or TRBD2 (5 bases each). This CDR3 has 12 residues. V lost 4 bases, J lost 7 bases, and 7 bases lay in between. CDR1 and CDR2 from the germline V gene are KGHDR and SFDVKD. As DNA, the CDR3 is TGTGCCACCAGTGACTGGGGGAATGAGCAGTTCTTC. It encodes CATSDWGNEQFF.

This clonotype came up once. The CDR3 reads CASSLGAVGADAEYF. CDR3 DNA: TGTGCCAGCAGTTTGGGCGCAGTAGGCGCAGATGCGGAATATTTT. The rearrangement uses TRBV12-3 or TRBV12-4 and TRBJ2-3; D is unresolved. Trimming removed 3 bases from V and 15 bases from J, with 25 bases in between. CDR3 size: 15 residues.

The chain uses TRBV29-1 and TRBJ2-5, with a weak D call TRBD2 (6 bases). Looked up from germline, CDR1 is SQVTM and CDR2 is ANQGSEA. Trimming left V 6 bases short and J 6 bases short, with 17 bases between. The CDR3 spans 13 residues. The CDR3 DNA sequence: TGCAGCGTCGCCGGGGCGGGGATGAAGACCCAGTACTTC. Its protein product is CSVAGAGMKTQYF.

Only a few counts were recorded for this clonotype. V gene TRBV6-2 or TRBV6-3 combines with J gene TRBJ1-6; 10 bases line up with TRBD1. With 4 bases clipped from V and 6 bases from J, the junction kept 6 bases outside the gene matches. Per germline, CDR1 MNHEY and CDR2 SVGEGT. The CDR3 is 16 amino acids. For the CDR3, the DNA is TGTGCCAGCAGTTGGGACAGGGGTCCTCGTAATTCACCCCTCCACTTT. Amino acid sequence: CASSWDRGPRNSPLHF.

The genes are TRBV20-1 and TRBJ2-1; D gene unclear. The CDR3 runs 15 residues. The V end was cut by 0 bases, the J end by 4 bases, with 13 bases between. Germline CDR1 is DFQATT and CDR2 is SNEGSKA (reference sequence). The CDR3 DNA is TGCAGTGCTAGAGATGGGGAACGGTTTTACAATGAGCAGTTCTTC. Translated: CSARDGERFYNEQFF.

This rearrangement joins TRBV16 to TRBJ1-5; D ambiguous. V was clipped by 4 bases and J by 6 bases, with 13 bases between them. There are 14 residues in the CDR3. The V gene's germline CDR1 is KGHSY and CDR2 FQNENV. CDR3 loop: CASSPQKSGQPQHF. In DNA, the CDR3 is TGTGCCAGCAGCCCCCAAAAGTCGGGTCAGCCCCAGCATTTT.

V and J are TRBV5-1 and TRBJ2-3, with 9 nucleotides matching TRBD2. V was pared by 5 bases and J by 3 bases, with 16 bases of the junction left unmatched. The CDR3 consists of 18 residues. CDR1 is SGHRS, CDR2 YFSETQ, per germline. The CDR3 reads CASSSGTLAGDVTDTQYF. The CDR3 coding sequence is TGCGCCAGCAGTTCCGGAACGTTAGCGGGAGATGTTACAGATACGCAGTATTTT.

V usage is TRBV9 and J usage is TRBJ1-1; D remains unclear. Germline lookup yields CDR1 SGDLS and CDR2 YYNGEE. The CDR3 loop spans 12 amino acids. The germline V and J ends were trimmed by 3 bases and 13 bases, with 16 bases remaining between them. The chain's CDR3 is CASSGNGPEGFF. DNA for the CDR3: TGTGCCAGCAGCGGCAACGGCCCGGAGGGTTTCTTT.

This clonotype was counted a few times. The chain joins TRBV15 to TRBJ1-1, with D tentatively TRBD1 (6 bases). Germline V gene lookup returns CDR1 LNHNV and CDR2 YYDKDF (reference sequence). The V and J ends lost 1 base and 5 bases respectively, with 14 bases between them. The CDR3 spans 15 residues. This CDR3 reads CATSRVGTGTTEAFF. CDR3 nucleotide sequence: TGTGCCACCAGCAGAGTGGGAACAGGGACAACTGAAGCTTTCTTT. Combining the CDR3 with reference TRBV15 and TRBJ1-1 gives the whole variable domain DAMVIQNPRYQVTQFGKPVTLSCSQTLNHNVMYWYQQKSSQAPKLLFHYYDKDFNNEADTPDNFQSRRPNTSFCFLDIRSPGLGDTAMYLCATSRVGTGTTEAFFGQGTRLTVV.

The V and J genes are TRBV7-2 and TRBJ2-7, with D perhaps TRBD2 (5 bases). CDR1 and CDR2 (germline): SGHTA, FQGNSA. The CDR3 length is 15 residues. Between the trimmed V and J ends, which lost 5 bases and 4 bases, there was a span of 18 bases. CDR3 coding DNA: TGTGCCAGCAGCCTTTATTTGGGCCCGGGGTACGAGCAGTACTTC. Protein: CASSLYLGPGYEQYF.

Concerning this clonotype: Mismatch with germline at one junction end may stem from a read error. The J gene is TRBJ2-5, the V gene TRBV20-1; no reliable D call. This CDR3 is 12 amino acids long. Germline V gene sequence: CDR1 DFQATT, CDR2 SNEGSKA (reference sequence). CDR3 bases: TGCAGTGTTACCGACCGACAAGAGACCCGGTACTTC. Protein product: CSVTDRQETRYF.

This clonotype was seen only a few times. The chain combines TRBV28 with TRBJ1-3, with D tentatively TRBD1 (5 bases). The V end lost 4 bases, the J end lost 4 bases, and 14 bases lay between the germline ends. The CDR3 runs 15 residues. The V gene's germline CDR1 is MDHEN and CDR2 SYDVKM. CDR3 in DNA: TGTGCCAGCAGTTACTTCGGGGCAGACGGAAACACCATATATTTT. It is translated as CASSYFGADGNTIYF.

As concerns this clonotype: A read error is possible here, since a much larger clone lies one base away. The chain combines TRBV6-5 with TRBJ2-3; D might be TRBD1 (6 bases). Germline CDR1 is MNHEY and CDR2 is SVGAGI. V lost 1 base and J 4 bases, leaving 15 bases between the germline ends. The CDR3 extends over 16 amino acids. CDR3 region: CASSYLGARGPDTQYF. The DNA for the CDR3 is TGTGCCAGCAGTTACTTGGGGGCGAGAGGTCCAGATACGCAGTATTTT.